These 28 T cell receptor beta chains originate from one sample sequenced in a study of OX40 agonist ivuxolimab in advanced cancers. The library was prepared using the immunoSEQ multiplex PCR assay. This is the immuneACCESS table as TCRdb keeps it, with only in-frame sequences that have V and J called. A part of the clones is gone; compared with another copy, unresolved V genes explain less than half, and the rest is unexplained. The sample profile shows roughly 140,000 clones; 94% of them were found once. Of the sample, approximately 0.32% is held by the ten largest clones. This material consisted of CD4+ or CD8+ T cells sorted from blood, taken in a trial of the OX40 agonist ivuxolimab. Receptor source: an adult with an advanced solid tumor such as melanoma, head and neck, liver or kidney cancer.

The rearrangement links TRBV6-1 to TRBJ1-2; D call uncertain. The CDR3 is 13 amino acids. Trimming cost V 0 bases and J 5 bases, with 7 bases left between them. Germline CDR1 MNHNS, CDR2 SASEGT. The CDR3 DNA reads TGTGCCAGCAGTGAAGCAGGGCGGTATGGCTACACCTTC. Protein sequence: CASSEAGRYGYTF.

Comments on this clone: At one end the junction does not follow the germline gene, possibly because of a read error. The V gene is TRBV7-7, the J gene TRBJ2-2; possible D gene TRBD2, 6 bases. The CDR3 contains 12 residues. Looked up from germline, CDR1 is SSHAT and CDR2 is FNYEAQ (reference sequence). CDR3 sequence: CASSRRAGELFF. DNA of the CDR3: TGTGCTAGCAGCCGGAGGGCCGGGGAGCTGTTTTTT.

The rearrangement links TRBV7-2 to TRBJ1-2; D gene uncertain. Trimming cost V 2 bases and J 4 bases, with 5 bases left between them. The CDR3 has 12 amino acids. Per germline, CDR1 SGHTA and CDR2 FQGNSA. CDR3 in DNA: TGTGCCAGCAGCTTACCTTCCTATGGCTACACCTTC. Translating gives CASSLPSYGYTF.

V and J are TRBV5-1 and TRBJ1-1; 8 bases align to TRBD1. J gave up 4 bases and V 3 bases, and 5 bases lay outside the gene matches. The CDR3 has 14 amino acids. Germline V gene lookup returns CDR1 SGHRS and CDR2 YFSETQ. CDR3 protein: CASSWDRPSTEAFF. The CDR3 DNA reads TGCGCCAGCAGCTGGGACAGGCCAAGCACTGAAGCTTTCTTT.

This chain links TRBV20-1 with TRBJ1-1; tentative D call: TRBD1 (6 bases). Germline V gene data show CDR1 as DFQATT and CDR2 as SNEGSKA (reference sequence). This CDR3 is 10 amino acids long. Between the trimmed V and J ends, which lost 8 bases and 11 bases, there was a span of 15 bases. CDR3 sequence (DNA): TGCAGTCTCCGGGACATAGGGGCTTTCTTT. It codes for CSLRDIGAFF.

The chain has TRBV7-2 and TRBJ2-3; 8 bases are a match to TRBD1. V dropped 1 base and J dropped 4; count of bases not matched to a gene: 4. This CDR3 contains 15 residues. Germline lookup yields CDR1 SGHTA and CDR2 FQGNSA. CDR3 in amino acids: CASSLGQGAPDTQYF. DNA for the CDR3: TGTGCCAGCAGCTTAGGGCAGGGGGCCCCAGATACGCAGTATTTT.

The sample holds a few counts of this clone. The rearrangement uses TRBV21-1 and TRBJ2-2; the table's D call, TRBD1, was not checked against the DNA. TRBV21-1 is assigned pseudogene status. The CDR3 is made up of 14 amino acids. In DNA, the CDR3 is TGTGCCAGCAGCTCCCACCAGGGCACCGGGGAGCTGTTTTTT. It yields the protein CASSSHQGTGELFF.

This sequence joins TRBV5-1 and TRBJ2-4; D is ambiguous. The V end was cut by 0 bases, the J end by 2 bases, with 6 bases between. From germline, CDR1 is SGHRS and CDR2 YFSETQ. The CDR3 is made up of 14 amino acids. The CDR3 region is CASSLAGSKNIQYF. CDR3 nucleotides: TGCGCCAGCAGCTTGGCAGGTTCCAAAAACATTCAGTACTTC.

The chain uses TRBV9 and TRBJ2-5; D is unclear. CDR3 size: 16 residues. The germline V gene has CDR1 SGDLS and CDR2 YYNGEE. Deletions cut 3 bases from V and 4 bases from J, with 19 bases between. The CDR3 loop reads CASSASLVVGRETQYF. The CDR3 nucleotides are TGTGCCAGCAGCGCGAGCCTTGTGGTCGGCCGAGAGACCCAGTACTTC.

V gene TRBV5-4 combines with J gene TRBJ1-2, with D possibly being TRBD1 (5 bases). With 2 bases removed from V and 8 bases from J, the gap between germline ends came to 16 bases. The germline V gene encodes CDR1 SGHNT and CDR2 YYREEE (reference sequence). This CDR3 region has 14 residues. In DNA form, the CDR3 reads TGTGCCAGCAGCTTTGACAAGGGGTTGAACGGCTACACCTTC. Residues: CASSFDKGLNGYTF.

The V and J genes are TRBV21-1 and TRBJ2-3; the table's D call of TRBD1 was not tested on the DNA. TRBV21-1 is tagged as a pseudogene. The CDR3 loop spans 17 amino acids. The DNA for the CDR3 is TGTGCCAGCAGCACCCGACCGGACAGGGGGAGGACAGATACGCAGTATTTT. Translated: CASSTRPDRGRTDTQYF.

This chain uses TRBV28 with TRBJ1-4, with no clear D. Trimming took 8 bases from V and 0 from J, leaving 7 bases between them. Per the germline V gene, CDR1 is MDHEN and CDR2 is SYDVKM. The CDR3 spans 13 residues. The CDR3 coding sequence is TGTGCCAGCTCCGTAACAACTAATGAAAAACTGTTTTTT. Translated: CASSVTTNEKLFF.

CDR3 sequence: CASSPSGTHYEQYF. In DNA, the CDR3 is TGTGCCAGCTCACCGTCCGGGACGCACTACGAGCAGTACTTC. V and J are TRBV18 and TRBJ2-7; D may be TRBD1 or TRBD2 (5 bases each). Germline loops: CDR1 KGHSH, CDR2 LQKENI. V lost 3 bases and J 3 bases, leaving 12 bases between the germline ends. This CDR3 spans 14 amino acids.

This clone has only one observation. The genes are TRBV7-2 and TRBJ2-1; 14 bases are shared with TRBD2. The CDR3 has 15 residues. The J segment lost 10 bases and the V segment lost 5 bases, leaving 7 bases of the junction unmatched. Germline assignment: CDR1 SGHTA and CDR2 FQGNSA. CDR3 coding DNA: TGTGCCAGCAGCCCGGGACTAGCGGGAGTAGGGGAGCAGTTCTTC. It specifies CASSPGLAGVGEQFF.

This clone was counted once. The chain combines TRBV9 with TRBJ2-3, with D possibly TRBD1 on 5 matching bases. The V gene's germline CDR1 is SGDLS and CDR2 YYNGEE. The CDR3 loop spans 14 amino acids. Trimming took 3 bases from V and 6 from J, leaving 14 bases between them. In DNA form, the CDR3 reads TGTGCCAGCAGCGAGGGGCCGCATACCGATACGCAGTATTTT. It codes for CASSEGPHTDTQYF.

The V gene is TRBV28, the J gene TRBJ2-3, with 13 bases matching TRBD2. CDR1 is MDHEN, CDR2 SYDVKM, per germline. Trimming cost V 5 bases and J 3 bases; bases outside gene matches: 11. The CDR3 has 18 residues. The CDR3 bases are TGTGCCAGCAGTCGCTACCCACTAGCGGGAGGGCTAACAGATACGCAGTATTTT. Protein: CASSRYPLAGGLTDTQYF.

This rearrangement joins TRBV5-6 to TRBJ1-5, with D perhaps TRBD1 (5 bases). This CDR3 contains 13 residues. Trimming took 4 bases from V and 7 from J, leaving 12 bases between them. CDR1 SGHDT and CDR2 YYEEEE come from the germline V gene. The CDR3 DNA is TGTGCCAGCAGCGGCCTAACAGGCCAGCCCCAGCATTTT. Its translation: CASSGLTGQPQHF.

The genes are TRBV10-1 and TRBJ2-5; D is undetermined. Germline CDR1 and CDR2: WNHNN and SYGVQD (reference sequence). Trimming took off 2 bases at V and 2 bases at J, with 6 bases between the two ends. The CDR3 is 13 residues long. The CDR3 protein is CASSENPQETQYF. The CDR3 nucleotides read TGCGCCAGCAGTGAGAACCCTCAAGAGACCCAGTACTTC.

The DNA for the CDR3 is TGTGCCAGCAGCTTGGCCCAGGGACGGAACAATGAGCAGTTCTTC. Amino acid sequence: CASSLAQGRNNEQFF. The chain employs TRBV5-6 and TRBJ2-1; D could derive from TRBD1 or TRBD2 (5 bases each). The CDR3 contains 15 residues. Germline V gene data show CDR1 as SGHDT and CDR2 as YYEEEE. The germline V and J ends were trimmed by 0 bases and 5 bases, with 12 bases remaining between them.

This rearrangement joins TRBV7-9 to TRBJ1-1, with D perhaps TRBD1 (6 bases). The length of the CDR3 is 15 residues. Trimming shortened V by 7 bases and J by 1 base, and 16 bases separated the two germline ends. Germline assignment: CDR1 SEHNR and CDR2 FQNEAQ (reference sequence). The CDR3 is CASMSPQGRNTEAFF. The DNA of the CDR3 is TGTGCCAGCATGTCCCCTCAGGGGAGGAACACTGAAGCTTTCTTT.

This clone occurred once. The CDR3 coding sequence is TGTGCCAGCAGCAACGCGGGACACCTTATGAACACTGAAGCTTTCTTT. Its translation is CASSNAGHLMNTEAFF. V gene TRBV21-1 combines with J gene TRBJ1-1. TRBV21-1 is a recognized pseudogene. The CDR3 length is 16 residues.

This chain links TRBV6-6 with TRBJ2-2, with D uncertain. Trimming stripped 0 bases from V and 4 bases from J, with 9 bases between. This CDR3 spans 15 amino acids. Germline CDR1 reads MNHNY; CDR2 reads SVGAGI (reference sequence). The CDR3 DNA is TGTGCCAGCAGTTACTCGACCGGGTTCACCGGGGAGCTGTTTTTT. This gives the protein CASSYSTGFTGELFF.

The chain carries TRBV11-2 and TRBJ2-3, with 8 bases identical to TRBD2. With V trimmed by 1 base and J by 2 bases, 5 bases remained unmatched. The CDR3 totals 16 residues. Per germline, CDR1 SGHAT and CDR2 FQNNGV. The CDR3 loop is CASSLGTGGNTDTQYF. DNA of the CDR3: TGTGCCAGCAGCTTAGGTACGGGGGGGAACACAGATACGCAGTATTTT.

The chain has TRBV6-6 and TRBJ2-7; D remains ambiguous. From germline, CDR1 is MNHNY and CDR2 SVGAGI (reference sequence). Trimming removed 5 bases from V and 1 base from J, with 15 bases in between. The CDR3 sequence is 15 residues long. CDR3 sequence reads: CASSTASRSSYEQYF. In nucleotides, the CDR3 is TGTGCCAGCAGTACGGCCAGTAGAAGTTCCTACGAGCAGTACTTC.

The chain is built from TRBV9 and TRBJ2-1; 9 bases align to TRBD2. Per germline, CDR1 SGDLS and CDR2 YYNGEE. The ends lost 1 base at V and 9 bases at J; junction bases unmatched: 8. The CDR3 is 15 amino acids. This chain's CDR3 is CASSVSSGSLTEQFF. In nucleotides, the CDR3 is TGTGCCAGCAGCGTAAGTAGCGGGAGCCTCACTGAGCAGTTCTTC.

This chain's CDR3 is CASSLEAGYNSPLHF. The CDR3 DNA reads as TGTGCCAGCAGCTTAGAAGCAGGCTATAATTCACCCCTCCACTTT. This rearrangement joins TRBV11-2 to TRBJ1-6; D ambiguous. Germline V gene data show CDR1 as SGHAT and CDR2 as FQNNGV. The CDR3 extends over 15 amino acids. V was trimmed by 0 bases and J by 3 bases, leaving 6 bases between them.

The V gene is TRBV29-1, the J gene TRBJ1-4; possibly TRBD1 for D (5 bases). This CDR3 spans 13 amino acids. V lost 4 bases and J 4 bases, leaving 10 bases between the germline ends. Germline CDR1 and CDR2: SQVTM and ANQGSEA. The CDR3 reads CSVVGVNNEKLFF. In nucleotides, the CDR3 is TGCAGCGTTGTGGGGGTGAATAATGAAAAACTGTTTTTT.

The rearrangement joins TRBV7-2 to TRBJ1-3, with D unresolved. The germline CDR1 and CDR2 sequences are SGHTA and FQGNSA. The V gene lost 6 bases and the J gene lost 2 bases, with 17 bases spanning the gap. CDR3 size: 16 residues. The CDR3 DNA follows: TGTGCCAGCAGTTTCATGGTAGGCGGAGCTGGAAACACCATATATTTT. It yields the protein CASSFMVGGAGNTIYF.